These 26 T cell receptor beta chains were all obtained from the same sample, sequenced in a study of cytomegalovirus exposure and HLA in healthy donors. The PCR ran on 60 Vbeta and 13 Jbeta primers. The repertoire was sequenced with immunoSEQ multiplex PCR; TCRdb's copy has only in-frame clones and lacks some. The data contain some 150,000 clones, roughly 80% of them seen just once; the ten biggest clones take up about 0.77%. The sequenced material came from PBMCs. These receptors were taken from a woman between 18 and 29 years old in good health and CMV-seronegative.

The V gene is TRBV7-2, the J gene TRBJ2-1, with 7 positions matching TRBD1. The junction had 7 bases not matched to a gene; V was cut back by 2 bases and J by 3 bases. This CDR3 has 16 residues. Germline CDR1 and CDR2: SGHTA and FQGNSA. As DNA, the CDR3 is TGTGCCAGCAGCTTAAGGGGGCTAGCCGGCTACAATGAGCAGTTCTTC. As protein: CASSLRGLAGYNEQFF.

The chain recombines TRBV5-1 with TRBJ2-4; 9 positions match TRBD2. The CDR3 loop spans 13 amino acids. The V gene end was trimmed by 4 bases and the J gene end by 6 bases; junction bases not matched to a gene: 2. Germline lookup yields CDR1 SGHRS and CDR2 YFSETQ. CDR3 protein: CASSPREGNIQYF. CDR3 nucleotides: TGCGCCAGCAGCCCGCGGGAGGGAAACATTCAGTACTTC.

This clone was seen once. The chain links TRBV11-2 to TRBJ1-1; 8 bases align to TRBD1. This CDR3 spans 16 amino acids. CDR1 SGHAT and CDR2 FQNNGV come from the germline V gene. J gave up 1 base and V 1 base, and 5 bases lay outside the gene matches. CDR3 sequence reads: CASSLGQGAGNTEAFF. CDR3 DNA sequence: TGTGCCAGCAGCTTAGGGCAGGGGGCAGGGAACACTGAAGCTTTCTTT.

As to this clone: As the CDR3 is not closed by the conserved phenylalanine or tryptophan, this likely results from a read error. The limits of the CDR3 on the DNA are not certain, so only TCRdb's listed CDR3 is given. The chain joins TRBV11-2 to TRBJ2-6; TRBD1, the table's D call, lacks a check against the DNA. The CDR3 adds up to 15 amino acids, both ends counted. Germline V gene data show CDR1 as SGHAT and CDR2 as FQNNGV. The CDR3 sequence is CASSLTLVGRDRGLV.

The CDR3 sequence is CASSTGGQTDTQYF. CDR3 DNA sequence: TGCGCCAGCAGCACAGGGGGCCAAACAGATACGCAGTATTTT. The chain uses TRBV5-1 and TRBJ2-3; TRBD1 matches 9 bases. After removal of 4 bases from V and 3 bases from J, the junction contained 3 bases not matched to a gene. The CDR3 covers 14 residues. Germline-derived CDR1 and CDR2 are SGHRS and YFSETQ.

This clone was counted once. The CDR3: CASSPQSYEQYF. The DNA for the CDR3 is TGTGCCAGCTCACCACAGAGCTACGAGCAGTACTTC. The V gene is TRBV18, the J gene TRBJ2-7; D unresolved. CDR3 size: 12 residues. Looked up from germline, CDR1 is KGHSH and CDR2 is LQKENI. V gave up 1 base and J gave up 3 bases, with 4 bases separating them.

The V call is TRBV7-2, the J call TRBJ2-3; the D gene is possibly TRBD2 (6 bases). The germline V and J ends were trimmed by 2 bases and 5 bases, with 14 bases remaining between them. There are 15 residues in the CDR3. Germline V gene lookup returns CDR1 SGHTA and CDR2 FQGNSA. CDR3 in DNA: TGTGCCAGCAGCTTACCCAGGAGGGCCGAAGATACGCAGTATTTT. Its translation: CASSLPRRAEDTQYF.

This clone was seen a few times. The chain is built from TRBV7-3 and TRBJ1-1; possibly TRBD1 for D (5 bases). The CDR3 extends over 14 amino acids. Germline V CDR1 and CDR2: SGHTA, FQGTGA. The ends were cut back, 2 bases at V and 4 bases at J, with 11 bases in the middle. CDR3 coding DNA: TGTGCCAGCAGCTTAGGTGGGGGGGGCACTGAAGCTTTCTTT. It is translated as CASSLGGGGTEAFF.

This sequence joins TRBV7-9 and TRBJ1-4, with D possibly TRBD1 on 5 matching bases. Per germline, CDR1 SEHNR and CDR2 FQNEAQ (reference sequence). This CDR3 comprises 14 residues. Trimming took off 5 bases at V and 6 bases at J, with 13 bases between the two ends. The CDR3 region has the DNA TGTGCCAGCAGCCGGGGGAGTTCGGATGAAAAACTGTTTTTT. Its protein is CASSRGSSDEKLFF.

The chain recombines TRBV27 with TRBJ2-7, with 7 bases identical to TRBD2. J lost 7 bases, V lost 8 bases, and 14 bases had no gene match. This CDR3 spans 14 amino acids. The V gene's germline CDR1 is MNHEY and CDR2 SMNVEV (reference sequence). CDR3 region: CASGGGGVLGEQYF. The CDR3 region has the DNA TGTGCCAGCGGGGGGGGTGGGGTCCTGGGGGAGCAGTACTTC.

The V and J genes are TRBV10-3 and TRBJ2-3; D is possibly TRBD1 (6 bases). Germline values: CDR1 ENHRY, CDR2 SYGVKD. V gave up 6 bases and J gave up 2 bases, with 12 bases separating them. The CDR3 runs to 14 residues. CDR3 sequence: CAIRGDKNTDTQYF. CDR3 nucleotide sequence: TGTGCCATCAGGGGGGACAAGAACACAGATACGCAGTATTTT.

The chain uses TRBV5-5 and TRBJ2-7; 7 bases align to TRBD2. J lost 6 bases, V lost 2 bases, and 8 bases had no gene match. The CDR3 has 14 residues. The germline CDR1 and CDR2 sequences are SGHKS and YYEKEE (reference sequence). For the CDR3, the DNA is TGTGCCAGCAGCTTCGTCCAGCGGGGTCGCGAGCAGTACTTC. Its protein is CASSFVQRGREQYF.

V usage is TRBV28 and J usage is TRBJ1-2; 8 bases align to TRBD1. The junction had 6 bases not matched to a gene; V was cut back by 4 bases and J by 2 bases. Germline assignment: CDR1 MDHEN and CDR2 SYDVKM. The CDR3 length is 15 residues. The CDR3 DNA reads TGTGCCAGCAGTTCCCAGGGGGCCAGAAACTATGGCTACACCTTC. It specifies CASSSQGARNYGYTF.

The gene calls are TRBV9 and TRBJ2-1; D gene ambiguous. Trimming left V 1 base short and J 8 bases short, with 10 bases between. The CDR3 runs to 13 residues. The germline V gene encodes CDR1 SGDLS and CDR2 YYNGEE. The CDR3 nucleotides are TGTGCCAGCAGCGTACGGCCGGCGGATGAGCAGTTCTTC. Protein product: CASSVRPADEQFF.

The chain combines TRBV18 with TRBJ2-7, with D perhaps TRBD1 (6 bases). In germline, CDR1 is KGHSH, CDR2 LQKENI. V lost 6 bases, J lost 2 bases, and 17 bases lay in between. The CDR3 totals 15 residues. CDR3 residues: CASSQDRQAAYEQYF. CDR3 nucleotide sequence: TGTGCCAGCTCTCAAGACAGGCAGGCAGCCTACGAGCAGTACTTC.

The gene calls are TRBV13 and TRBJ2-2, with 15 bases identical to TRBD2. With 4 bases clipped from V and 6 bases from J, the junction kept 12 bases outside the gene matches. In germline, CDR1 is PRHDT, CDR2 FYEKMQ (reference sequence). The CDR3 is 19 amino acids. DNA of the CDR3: TGTGCCAGCAGCTCGGGACTAGCGGGAGGATTGAACAAGCCCGGGGAGCTGTTTTTT. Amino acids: CASSSGLAGGLNKPGELFF.

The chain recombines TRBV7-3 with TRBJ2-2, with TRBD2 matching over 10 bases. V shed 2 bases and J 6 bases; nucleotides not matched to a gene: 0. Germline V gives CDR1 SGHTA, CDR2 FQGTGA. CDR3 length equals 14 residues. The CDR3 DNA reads TGTGCCAGCAGCTTAGGGACTAGCGCCGGGGAGCTGTTTTTT. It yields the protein CASSLGTSAGELFF.

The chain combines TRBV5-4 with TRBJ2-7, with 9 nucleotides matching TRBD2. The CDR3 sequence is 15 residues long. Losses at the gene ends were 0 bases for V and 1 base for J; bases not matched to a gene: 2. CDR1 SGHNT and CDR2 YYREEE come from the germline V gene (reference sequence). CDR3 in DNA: TGTGCCAGCAGCTTGGGACTAGCGGATTCCTACGAGCAGTACTTC. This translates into CASSLGLADSYEQYF.

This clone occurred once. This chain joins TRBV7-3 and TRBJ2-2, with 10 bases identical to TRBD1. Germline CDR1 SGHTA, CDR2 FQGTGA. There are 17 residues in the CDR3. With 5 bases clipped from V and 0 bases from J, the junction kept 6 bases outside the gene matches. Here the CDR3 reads CASSVGTGVPNTGELFF. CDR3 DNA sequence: TGTGCCAGCAGCGTCGGGACAGGGGTCCCGAACACCGGGGAGCTGTTTTTT.

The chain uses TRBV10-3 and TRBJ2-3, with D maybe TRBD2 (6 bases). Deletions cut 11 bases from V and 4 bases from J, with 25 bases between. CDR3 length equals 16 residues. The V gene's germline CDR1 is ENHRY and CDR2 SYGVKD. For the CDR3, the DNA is TGTGCCGTCTCCCCTGGGGCGGGATCATTCCCAGATACGCAGTATTTT. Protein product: CAVSPGAGSFPDTQYF.

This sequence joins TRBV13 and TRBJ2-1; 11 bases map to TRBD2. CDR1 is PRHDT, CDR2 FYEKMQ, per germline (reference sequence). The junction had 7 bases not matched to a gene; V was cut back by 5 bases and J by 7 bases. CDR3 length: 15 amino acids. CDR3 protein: CASSAPGLAVNEQFF. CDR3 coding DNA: TGTGCCAGCAGCGCCCCGGGACTAGCGGTTAATGAGCAGTTCTTC.

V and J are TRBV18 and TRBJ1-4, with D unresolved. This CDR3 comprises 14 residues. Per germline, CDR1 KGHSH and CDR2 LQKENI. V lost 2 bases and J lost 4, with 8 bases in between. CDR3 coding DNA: TGTGCCAGCTCACCAAGTCAGGTTAATGAAAAACTGTTTTTT. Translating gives CASSPSQVNEKLFF.

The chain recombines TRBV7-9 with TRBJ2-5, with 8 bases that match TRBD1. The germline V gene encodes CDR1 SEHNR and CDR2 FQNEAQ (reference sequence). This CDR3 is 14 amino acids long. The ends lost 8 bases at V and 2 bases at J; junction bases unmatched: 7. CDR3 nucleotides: TGTGCCAGCGCTGACAGGGGAGTTCAAGAGACCCAGTACTTC. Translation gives CASADRGVQETQYF.

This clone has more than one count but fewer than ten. The DNA of the CDR3 is TGTGCCAGCAGCTTGTCCGGGGTACAGGGCTCCTACGAGCAGTACTTC. This translates into CASSLSGVQGSYEQYF. The chain couples TRBV11-2 to TRBJ2-7; maybe TRBD1 (6 bases). Trimming removed 3 bases at V and 0 bases at J, with 15 bases between. Germline values: CDR1 SGHAT, CDR2 FQNNGV. The CDR3 contains 16 residues.

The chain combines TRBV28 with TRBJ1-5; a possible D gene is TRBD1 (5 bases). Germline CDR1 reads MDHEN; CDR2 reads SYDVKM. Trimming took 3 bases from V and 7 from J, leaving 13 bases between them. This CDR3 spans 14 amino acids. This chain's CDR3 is CASSLGGARQPQHF. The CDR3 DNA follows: TGTGCCAGCAGTTTGGGCGGGGCAAGGCAGCCCCAGCATTTT.

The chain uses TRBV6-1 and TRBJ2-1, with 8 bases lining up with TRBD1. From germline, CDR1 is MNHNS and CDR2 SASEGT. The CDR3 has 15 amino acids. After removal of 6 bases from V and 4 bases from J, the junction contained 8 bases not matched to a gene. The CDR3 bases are TGTGCCAGCAGGACCGGGACAGGAGGGTACAATGAGCAGTTCTTC. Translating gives CASRTGTGGYNEQFF.